These T cell receptor beta chains were read from a single sample in a study of yellow fever vaccine responses in identical twins. MiXCR, run by TCRdb on the RT-PCR reads, gives a single entry per CDR3 protein. The table lists about 3,000 distinct CDR3 sequences, nearly 90% of them singletons. The material sequenced was T cells from blood (PBMCs), unsorted or a sorted subset (not recorded which), taken before or after yellow fever vaccination (not recorded which). All receptors derive from a woman between 18 and 29 years old who received the yellow fever vaccine. Each CDR3 is given with its conserved first and last residue. D genes are given only for firm matches. Clone size, where shown, is once, few, many, or a class for clones that have expanded.

cdr3_nt cdr3_aa v_call clone_size j_call d_call
TGTGCCAGCAGTTTGGAGCAAGGGGGACAGCCCCAGCATTTT CASSLEQGGQPQHF TRBV28 NA TRBJ1-5 NA
TGTGCCAGCAGCCTTATGAGCAATCAGCCCCAGCATTTT CASSLMSNQPQHF TRBV11-1 NA TRBJ1-5 NA
TGCGCCAGCAGCTTGGGACAGGGGGCCTACGAGCAGTACTTC CASSLGQGAYEQYF TRBV5-1 NA TRBJ2-7 TRBD1
TGTGCCAGCAGCAAAGAGAACAGGGCGAGCGGAAACACCATATATTTT CASSKENRASGNTIYF TRBV21-1 NA TRBJ1-3 NA
TGTGCCAGCAGCTTTTTATCGGGAGGGCCTCGCGAGCAGTACTTC CASSFLSGGPREQYF TRBV5-6 NA TRBJ2-7 TRBD2
TGCGCCAGCAGCCAGCCGGGACTGGGCACAGAGACCCAGTACTTC CASSQPGLGTETQYF TRBV5-1 once TRBJ2-5 NA
TGTGCCAGCTCACCAAACCGACAGGGCTACAATGAGCAGTTCTTC CASSPNRQGYNEQFF TRBV18 NA TRBJ2-1 TRBD1
TGCGCCAGCAGTCAATCGGTCTCTAGCTCCTATAGCAATCAGCCCCAGCATTTT CASSQSVSSSYSNQPQHF TRBV23-1 NA TRBJ1-5 NA
TGTGCCAGCTCTCCGAGGGAGACGATTAGCACAGATACGCAGTATTTT CASSPRETISTDTQYF TRBV18 NA TRBJ2-3 NA
TGTGCCAGCAGCTACGGGACTAGCGGGCAAGAGACCCAGTACTTC CASSYGTSGQETQYF TRBV5-6 NA TRBJ2-5 TRBD2
TGCAGCGTTGATCCCGGGGGGAGGGGGAACGAGCAGTACTTC CSVDPGGRGNEQYF TRBV29-1 NA TRBJ2-7 NA
TGTGCCAGCAGTGAAGGGACAGGGGGAACAGATACGCAGTATTTT CASSEGTGGTDTQYF TRBV6-1 NA TRBJ2-3 TRBD1
TGCAGCGTTGTACCCGGGAACACTGAAGCTTTCTTT CSVVPGNTEAFF TRBV29-1 NA TRBJ1-1 NA
TGTGCCAGCAGCTTAGACTTCTTCTCCTACGAGCAGTACTTC CASSLDFFSYEQYF TRBV11-3 NA TRBJ2-7 NA
TGTGCCAGCAGTGAAAATGAGCAGTTCTTC CASSENEQFF TRBV2 NA TRBJ2-1 NA
TGTGCCAGCAGTGGGGACTGGGCCTACGAGCAGTACTTC CASSGDWAYEQYF TRBV2 NA TRBJ2-7 NA
TGCGCCAGCAGCACTAGCGGGGGGGAAGATACGCAGTATTTT CASSTSGGEDTQYF TRBV5-1 NA TRBJ2-3 TRBD2
TGTGCCAGCAGTTACCTAGCGGAGGGGGCGGGGAATGAGCAGTTCTTC CASSYLAEGAGNEQFF TRBV6-2/TRBV6-3 few TRBJ2-1 NA
TGTGCCAGCAGCTTGGAGAGAAACTATGGCTACACCTTC CASSLERNYGYTF TRBV5-4 NA TRBJ1-2 NA
TGTGCCAGCAGCTGGCCCGGGTCCAGAGGGTACGAGCAGTACTTC CASSWPGSRGYEQYF TRBV11-1 once TRBJ2-7 NA
TGTGCCAGCAGCCGATTAGATAGCGGTGGCTACACCTTC CASSRLDSGGYTF TRBV14 NA TRBJ1-2 NA
TGTGCCAGCAACTCCCAACACCACGAGCAGTACTTC CASNSQHHEQYF TRBV11-2 NA TRBJ2-7 NA
TGTGCCAGCAGCTTAAATCGAGCGGGGGGGTTTTACAATGAGCAGTTCTTC CASSLNRAGGFYNEQFF TRBV11-2 NA TRBJ2-1 TRBD2
TGCAGTGCTAGCGGAGCGGTTAGGGCGGGTGGCAATCAGCCCCAGCATTTT CSASGAVRAGGNQPQHF TRBV20-1 few TRBJ1-5 NA
TGTGCCAGCTCACCACTTCCCACTTCGCAGGGGGGGAATGAGCAGTTCTTC CASSPLPTSQGGNEQFF TRBV18 NA TRBJ2-1 NA
TGTGCCAGCTCACCACTGACAGGGGAGTTCACTGGGGCCAACGTCCTGACTTTC CASSPLTGEFTGANVLTF TRBV18 NA TRBJ2-6 TRBD1